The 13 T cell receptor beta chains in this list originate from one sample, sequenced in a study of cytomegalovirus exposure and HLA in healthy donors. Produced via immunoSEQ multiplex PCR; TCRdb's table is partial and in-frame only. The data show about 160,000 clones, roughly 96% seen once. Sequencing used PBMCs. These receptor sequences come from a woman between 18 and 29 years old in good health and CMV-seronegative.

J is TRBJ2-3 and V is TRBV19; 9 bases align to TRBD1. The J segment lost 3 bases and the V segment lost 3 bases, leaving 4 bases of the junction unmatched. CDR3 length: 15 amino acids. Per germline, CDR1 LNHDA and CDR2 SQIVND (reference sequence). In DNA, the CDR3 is TGTGCCAGTAGTATTGGGACAGGGCGTACAGATACGCAGTATTTT. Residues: CASSIGTGRTDTQYF.

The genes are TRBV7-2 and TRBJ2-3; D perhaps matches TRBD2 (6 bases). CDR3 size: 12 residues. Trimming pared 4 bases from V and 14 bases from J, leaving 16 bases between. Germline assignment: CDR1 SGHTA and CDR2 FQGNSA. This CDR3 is CASSSTSTVVYF. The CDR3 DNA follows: TGTGCCAGCAGCTCGACTAGTACTGTGGTGTATTTT.

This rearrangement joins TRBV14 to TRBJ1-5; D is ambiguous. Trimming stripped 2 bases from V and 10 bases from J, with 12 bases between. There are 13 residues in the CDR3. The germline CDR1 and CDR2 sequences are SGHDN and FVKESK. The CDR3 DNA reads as TGTGCCAGCAGCCAAAGGGAGGGCCTACCCCAGCATTTT. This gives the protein CASSQREGLPQHF.

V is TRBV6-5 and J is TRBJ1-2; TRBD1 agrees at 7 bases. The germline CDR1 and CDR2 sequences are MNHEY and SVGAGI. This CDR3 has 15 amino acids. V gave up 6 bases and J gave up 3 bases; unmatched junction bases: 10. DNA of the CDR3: TGTGCCAGCAGCCTGGACAGGCCGGGGGACTATGGCTACACCTTC. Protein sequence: CASSLDRPGDYGYTF.

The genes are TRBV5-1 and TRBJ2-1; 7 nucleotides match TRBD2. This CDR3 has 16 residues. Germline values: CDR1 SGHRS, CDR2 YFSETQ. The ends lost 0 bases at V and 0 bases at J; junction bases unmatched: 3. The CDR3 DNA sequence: TGCGCCAGCAGCTTGGAACGGGGGGTCTCCTACAATGAGCAGTTCTTC. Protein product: CASSLERGVSYNEQFF. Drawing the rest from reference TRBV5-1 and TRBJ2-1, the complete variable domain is KAGVTQTPRYLIKTRGQQVTLSCSPISGHRSVSWYQQTPGQGLQFLFEYFSETQRNKGNFPGRFSGRQFSNSRSEMNVSTLELGDSALYLCASSLERGVSYNEQFFGPGTRLTVL.

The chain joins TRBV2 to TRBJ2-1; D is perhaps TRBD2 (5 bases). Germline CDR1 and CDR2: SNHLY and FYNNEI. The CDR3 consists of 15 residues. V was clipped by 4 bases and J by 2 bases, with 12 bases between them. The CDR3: CASSVTSLAYNEQFF. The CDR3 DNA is TGTGCCAGCAGTGTTACTAGTTTGGCCTACAATGAGCAGTTCTTC.

This chain's CDR3 is CASSQQGYQETQYF. The DNA for the CDR3 is TGCGCCAGTTCACAACAGGGTTACCAAGAGACCCAGTACTTC. The genes are TRBV5-1 and TRBJ2-5, with D perhaps matching TRBD1 (6 bases). Germline assignment: CDR1 SGHRS and CDR2 YFSETQ. CDR3 length equals 14 residues. V shed 8 bases and J shed 0 bases, with 14 bases lying between them.

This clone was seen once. For the CDR3, the DNA is TGTGCCAGCAGTTACTCGGCGACAGGGGGCGACGGCTACACCTTC. Translation gives CASSYSATGGDGYTF. The chain couples TRBV6-5 to TRBJ1-2, with 10 bases matching TRBD1. Germline V gene sequence: CDR1 MNHEY, CDR2 SVGAGI. With V trimmed by 0 bases and J by 8 bases, 6 bases remained unmatched. The CDR3 covers 15 residues.

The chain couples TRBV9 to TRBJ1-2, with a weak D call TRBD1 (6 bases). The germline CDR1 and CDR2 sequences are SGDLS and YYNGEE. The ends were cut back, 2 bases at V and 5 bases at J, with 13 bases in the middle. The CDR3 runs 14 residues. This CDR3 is CASSVFEGGYGYTF. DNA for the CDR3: TGTGCCAGCAGCGTTTTCGAGGGGGGGTATGGCTACACCTTC.

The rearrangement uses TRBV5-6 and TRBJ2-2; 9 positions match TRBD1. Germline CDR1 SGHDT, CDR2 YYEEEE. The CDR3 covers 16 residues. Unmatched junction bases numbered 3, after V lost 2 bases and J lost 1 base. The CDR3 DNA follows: TGTGCCAGCAGCTTACGACAGGGGGGGAACACCGGGGAGCTGTTTTTT. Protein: CASSLRQGGNTGELFF.

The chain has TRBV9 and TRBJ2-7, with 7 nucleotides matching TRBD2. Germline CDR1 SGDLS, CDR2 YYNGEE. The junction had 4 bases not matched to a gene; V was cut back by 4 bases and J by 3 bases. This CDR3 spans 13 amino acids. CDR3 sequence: CASSPASGYEQYF. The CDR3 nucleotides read TGTGCCAGCAGCCCCGCTAGCGGCTACGAGCAGTACTTC.

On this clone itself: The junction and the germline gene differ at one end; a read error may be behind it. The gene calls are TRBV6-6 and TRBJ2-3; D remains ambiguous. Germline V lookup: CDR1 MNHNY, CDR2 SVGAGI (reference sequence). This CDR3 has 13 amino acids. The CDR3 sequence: CASFKYVTDTQYF. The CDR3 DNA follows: TGTGCCAGCTTCAAGTACGTCACAGACACGCAGTATTTT.

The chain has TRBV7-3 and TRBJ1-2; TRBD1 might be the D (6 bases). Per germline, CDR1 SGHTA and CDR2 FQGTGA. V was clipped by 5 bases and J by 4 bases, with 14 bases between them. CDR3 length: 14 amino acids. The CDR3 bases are TGTGCCAGCAGCCCTAACGGACAGACCTATGGCTACACCTTC. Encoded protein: CASSPNGQTYGYTF. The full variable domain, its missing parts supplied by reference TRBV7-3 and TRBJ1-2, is GAGVSQTPSNKVTEKGKYVELRCDPISGHTALYWYRQSLGQGPEFLIYFQGTGAADDSGLPNDRFFAVRPEGSVSTLKIQRTERGDSAVYLCASSPNGQTYGYTFGSGTRLTVV.